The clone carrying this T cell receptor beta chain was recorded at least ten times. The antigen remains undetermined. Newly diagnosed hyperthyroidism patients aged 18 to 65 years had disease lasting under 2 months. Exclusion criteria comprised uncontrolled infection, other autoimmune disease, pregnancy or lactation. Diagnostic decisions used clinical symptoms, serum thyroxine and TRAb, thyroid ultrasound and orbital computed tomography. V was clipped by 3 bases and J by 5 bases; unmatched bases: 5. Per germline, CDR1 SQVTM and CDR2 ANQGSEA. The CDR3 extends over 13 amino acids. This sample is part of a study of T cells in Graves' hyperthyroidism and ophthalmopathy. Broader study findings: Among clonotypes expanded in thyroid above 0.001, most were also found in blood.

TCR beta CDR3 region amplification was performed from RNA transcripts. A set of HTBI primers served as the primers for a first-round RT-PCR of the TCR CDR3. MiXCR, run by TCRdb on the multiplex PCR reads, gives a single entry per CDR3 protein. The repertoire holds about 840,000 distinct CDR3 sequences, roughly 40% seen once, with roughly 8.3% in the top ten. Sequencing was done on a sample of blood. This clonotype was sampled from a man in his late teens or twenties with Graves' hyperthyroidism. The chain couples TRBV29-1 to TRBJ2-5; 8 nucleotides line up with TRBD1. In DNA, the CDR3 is TGCAGCGTTGATGCAGGGGGCGGGGAGACCCAGTACTTC. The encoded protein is CSVDAGGGETQYF.